A single sample gave rise to the 22 T cell receptor beta chains below, sequenced in a study of blood T cell repertoires in COVID-19. The protocol was immunoSEQ multiplex PCR, while the TCRdb copy is restricted to in-frame clones and leaves out a portion. The data show about 210,000 clones, 83% seen once. Sequencing was done on a sample of peripheral blood. Every receptor here comes from a woman in her thirties or forties with active or convalescent COVID-19.

This clone was counted a few times. The V and J genes are TRBV29-1 and TRBJ1-2; D not certain. In germline, CDR1 is SQVTM, CDR2 ANQGSEA. Trimming took off 2 bases at V and 7 bases at J, with 5 bases between the two ends. The CDR3 runs to 10 residues. The DNA of the CDR3 is TGCAGCGTTGAAAGAGGTGGCTACACCTTC. Amino acids: CSVERGGYTF.

The genes are TRBV19 and TRBJ1-2; TRBD1 is a possible D gene (6 bases). V lost 0 bases and J lost 7, with 18 bases in between. This CDR3 has 16 amino acids. From germline, CDR1 is LNHDA and CDR2 SQIVND (reference sequence). CDR3 sequence: CASSIDSPSGTSGYTF. In DNA form, the CDR3 reads TGTGCCAGTAGTATAGATAGCCCCTCCGGGACAAGTGGCTACACCTTC.

The genes are TRBV15 and TRBJ1-1, with 10 bases identical to TRBD1. Germline CDR1 and CDR2: LNHNV and YYDKDF (reference sequence). The CDR3 covers 15 residues. Trimming at V came to 5 bases and at J to 4 bases, leaving 7 bases not matched to a gene. The CDR3 DNA reads TGTGCCACCAGCCCGGGACAGGGGTTGGCCACTGAAGCTTTCTTT. As protein: CATSPGQGLATEAFF.

This chain links TRBV7-2 with TRBJ1-1; 12 bases map to TRBD1. Germline-derived CDR1 and CDR2 are SGHTA and FQGNSA. The length of the CDR3 is 17 residues. V dropped 6 bases and J dropped 7; count of bases not matched to a gene: 15. The CDR3 DNA reads as TGTGCCAGCAGACAAGCCGGGACAGGGGGCAATCGAGATGAAGCTTTCTTT. This encodes CASRQAGTGGNRDEAFF.

The J gene is TRBJ2-7, the V gene TRBV3-1 (or the pseudogene TRBV3-2); the D gene is possibly TRBD1 (5 bases). The germline gives CDR1 LGHDT, CDR2 YNNKEL (reference sequence). This CDR3 contains 13 residues. The V end lost 5 bases, the J end lost 2 bases, and 10 bases lay between the germline ends. For the CDR3, the DNA is TGTGCCAGCAGCTGGACACCGACCTACGAGCAGTACTTC. It encodes CASSWTPTYEQYF.

Written as DNA, the CDR3 is TGTGCCAGCAGCCTCCGGGACAGTCGTTCACCCCTCCACTTT. Translation gives CASSLRDSRSPLHF. The chain links TRBV21-1 to TRBJ1-6; TRBD1 was called by the table and not checked on the DNA. TRBV21-1 is a pseudogene segment. The CDR3 is 14 amino acids.

This sequence joins TRBV6-7 and TRBJ1-2; D not resolved. TRBV6-7 is flagged as an ORF with uncertain function. The CDR3 contains 15 residues. Trimming shortened V by 4 bases and J by 4 bases, and 16 bases separated the two germline ends. The CDR3 protein is CASSSPLFKCYGYTF. The DNA for the CDR3 is TGTGCCAGCAGTTCCCCTCTTTTTAAATGCTATGGCTACACCTTC.

The chain combines TRBV2 with TRBJ2-3; 11 bases fit TRBD2. V dropped 5 bases and J dropped 6; count of bases not matched to a gene: 4. The CDR3 sequence is 14 residues long. Germline CDR1 SNHLY, CDR2 FYNNEI. The CDR3 here is CASSLLAGEDTQYF. As DNA, the CDR3 is TGTGCCAGCAGTTTACTAGCGGGGGAGGATACGCAGTATTTT.

In its sample, this clone was seen once. V is TRBV5-1 and J is TRBJ1-6; the match to TRBD1 covers 8 bases. The V segment lost 2 bases and the J segment 5 bases; nucleotides outside the gene matches: 3. The CDR3 runs 15 residues. CDR1 and CDR2 from the germline V gene are SGHRS and YFSETQ. The DNA of the CDR3 is TGCGCCAGCAGCTTCTCGGGACAGGATAATTCACCCCTCCACTTT. Translation gives CASSFSGQDNSPLHF. The full variable domain, its missing parts supplied by reference TRBV5-1 and TRBJ1-6, is KAGVTQTPRYLIKTRGQQVTLSCSPISGHRSVSWYQQTPGQGLQFLFEYFSETQRNKGNFPGRFSGRQFSNSRSEMNVSTLELGDSALYLCASSFSGQDNSPLHFGNGTRLTVT.

J is TRBJ1-1 and V is TRBV1; TRBD1 was called by the table and not checked on the DNA. TRBV1 is classified as a pseudogene. The CDR3 loop spans 16 amino acids. CDR3 sequence reads: CTSSHVDRGMNTEAFF. As DNA, the CDR3 is TGCACCAGCAGCCATGTGGACAGGGGAATGAACACTGAAGCTTTCTTT.

This clone has more than one count but fewer than ten. V and J are TRBV28 and TRBJ2-7; 10 positions match TRBD1. The CDR3 covers 14 residues. The V gene's germline CDR1 is MDHEN and CDR2 SYDVKM. Unmatched junction bases numbered 4, after V lost 3 bases and J lost 5 bases. CDR3 protein: CASSLGTGVDEQYF. DNA for the CDR3: TGTGCCAGCAGTTTGGGGACAGGGGTTGACGAGCAGTACTTC. Variable domain in full (rest from reference TRBV28 and TRBJ2-7): DVKVTQSSRYLVKRTGEKVFLECVQDMDHENMFWYRQDPGLGLRLIYFSYDVKMKEKGDIPEGYSVSREKKERFSLILESASTNQTSMYLCASSLGTGVDEQYFGPGTRLTVT.

V is TRBV5-1 and J is TRBJ2-1, with TRBD1 as a possible D gene (5 bases). The CDR3 runs to 15 residues. Germline CDR1 and CDR2: SGHRS and YFSETQ. The V and J ends lost 0 bases and 0 bases respectively, with 7 bases between them. CDR3 sequence reads: CASSLGTSSYNEQFF. CDR3 bases: TGCGCCAGCAGCTTGGGGACAAGCTCCTACAATGAGCAGTTCTTC.

V gene TRBV7-3 combines with J gene TRBJ2-5; D gene unclear. V was pared by 3 bases and J by 1 base, with 6 bases between. The length of the CDR3 is 13 residues. The V gene's germline CDR1 is SGHTA and CDR2 FQGTGA. CDR3 bases: TGTGCCAGCAGCTTGGTCAGCCAAGAGACCCAGTACTTC. Its translation: CASSLVSQETQYF.

The V call is TRBV7-9, the J call TRBJ2-1, with 7 nucleotides matching TRBD2. CDR1 SEHNR and CDR2 FQNEAQ come from the germline V gene (reference sequence). The CDR3 covers 15 residues. With V trimmed by 1 base and J by 6 bases, 6 bases remained unmatched. The CDR3 DNA follows: TGTGCCAGCAGCTTAGAGAGGGGAGGGTCCAATGAGCAGTTCTTC. Translating gives CASSLERGGSNEQFF.

The J gene is TRBJ1-2, the V gene TRBV6-5, with 7 bases matching TRBD1. The J segment lost 4 bases and the V segment lost 2 bases, leaving 10 bases of the junction unmatched. Looked up from germline, CDR1 is MNHEY and CDR2 is SVGAGI. CDR3 length equals 16 residues. The CDR3 is CASSYRGLEVGYGYTF. CDR3 in DNA: TGTGCCAGCAGTTACAGGGGGCTAGAGGTCGGCTATGGCTACACCTTC.

The V call is TRBV19, the J call TRBJ1-4, with 10 bases lining up with TRBD1. Germline V lookup: CDR1 LNHDA, CDR2 SQIVND (reference sequence). V lost 7 bases to trimming and J lost 4 bases; unmatched junction nucleotides: 3. This CDR3 region has 14 residues. The CDR3 loop reads CASTGDRGNEKLFF. CDR3 in DNA: TGTGCCAGTACGGGGGACAGGGGTAATGAAAAACTGTTTTTT.

J is TRBJ1-2 and V is TRBV7-2; 7 bases map to TRBD1. Per the germline V gene, CDR1 is SGHTA and CDR2 is FQGNSA. The junction had 6 bases not matched to a gene; V was cut back by 10 bases and J by 1 base. This CDR3 is 13 amino acids long. For the CDR3, the DNA is TGTGCCAATGCGAGGGACAGTAACTATGGCTACACCTTC. Translating gives CANARDSNYGYTF.

The chain recombines TRBV5-1 with TRBJ2-6, with 8 bases lining up with TRBD1. V lost 0 bases, J lost 2 bases, and 4 bases stayed unmatched. Germline V gives CDR1 SGHRS, CDR2 YFSETQ. The CDR3 sequence is 17 residues long. The CDR3 DNA sequence: TGCGCCAGCAGCTTGGAAACAGGGGGAGCTGGGGCCAACGTCCTGACTTTC. It yields the protein CASSLETGGAGANVLTF.

This sequence joins TRBV24-1 and TRBJ2-5; D remains unclear. Trimming cost V 4 bases and J 0 bases, with 17 bases left between them. Germline V CDR1 and CDR2: KGHDR, SFDVKD. The length of the CDR3 is 17 residues. Here the CDR3 reads CATSDPEVRVDQETQYF. In nucleotides, the CDR3 is TGTGCCACCAGTGACCCTGAGGTTCGGGTTGACCAAGAGACCCAGTACTTC.

J is TRBJ1-2 and V is TRBV5-5; 10 nucleotides agree with TRBD1. The CDR3 extends over 17 amino acids. V dropped 4 bases and J dropped 3; count of bases not matched to a gene: 12. Germline loops: CDR1 SGHKS, CDR2 YYEKEE (reference sequence). CDR3 region: CASSKFGDRGGDYGYTF. CDR3 bases: TGTGCCAGCAGCAAGTTTGGGGACAGGGGCGGTGACTATGGCTACACCTTC.

The chain links TRBV6-6 to TRBJ2-1; tentative D call: TRBD2 (6 bases). Trimming stripped 4 bases from V and 8 bases from J, with 15 bases between. The CDR3 sequence is 14 residues long. Germline CDR1 and CDR2: MNHNY and SVGAGI (reference sequence). The CDR3: CASSWTTGKDEQFF. CDR3 nucleotide sequence: TGTGCCAGCAGTTGGACTACGGGGAAGGATGAGCAGTTCTTC.

The CDR3 sequence: CASSQTDYGYTF. The CDR3 DNA follows: TGTGCCAGCAGCCAAACAGACTATGGCTACACCTTC. V usage is TRBV3-1 (or the pseudogene TRBV3-2) and J usage is TRBJ1-2; no clear D gene. The V and J ends lost 2 bases and 3 bases respectively, with 4 bases between them. There are 12 residues in the CDR3. In germline, CDR1 is LGHDT, CDR2 YNNKEL (reference sequence).